This T cell receptor beta chain is from a study of T cell repertoires in cytomegalovirus infection. Study details: Selected CMV epitopes included recently identified HLA-C-restricted ones as well as well-studied HLA-B-restricted ones. Carrying CMV and the relevant HLA type showed in public TCR beta signatures.

This clonotype was recorded once. Its antigen is still unknown. Study-level results: The study found HLA-C-restricted CMV-specific TCR beta clonotypes dominating the ex vivo response.

One entry per CDR3 protein results from TCRdb running MiXCR on the reads. The sample consists of roughly 730,000 distinct CDR3 sequences, approximately 33% of them appearing once. The source of this sequence is a human donor in good health (CMV status not recorded). Some clones in this sample may be carry-over from other donors' samples. The sequencing here drew on cultured PBMCs, taken from culture after CMV antigen stimulation.

The CDR3 reads CASSQGWDGWDSVSEQFF. For the CDR3, the DNA is TGCGCCAGCAGCCAAGGTTGGGATGGGTGGGACTCGGTTAGTGAGCAGTTCTTC. This chain links TRBV4-1 with TRBJ2-1, with D perhaps TRBD2 (6 bases). Germline CDR1 and CDR2: MGHRA and YSYEKL. CDR3 length: 18 amino acids. The V end lost 1 base, the J end lost 9 bases, and 25 bases lay between the germline ends.